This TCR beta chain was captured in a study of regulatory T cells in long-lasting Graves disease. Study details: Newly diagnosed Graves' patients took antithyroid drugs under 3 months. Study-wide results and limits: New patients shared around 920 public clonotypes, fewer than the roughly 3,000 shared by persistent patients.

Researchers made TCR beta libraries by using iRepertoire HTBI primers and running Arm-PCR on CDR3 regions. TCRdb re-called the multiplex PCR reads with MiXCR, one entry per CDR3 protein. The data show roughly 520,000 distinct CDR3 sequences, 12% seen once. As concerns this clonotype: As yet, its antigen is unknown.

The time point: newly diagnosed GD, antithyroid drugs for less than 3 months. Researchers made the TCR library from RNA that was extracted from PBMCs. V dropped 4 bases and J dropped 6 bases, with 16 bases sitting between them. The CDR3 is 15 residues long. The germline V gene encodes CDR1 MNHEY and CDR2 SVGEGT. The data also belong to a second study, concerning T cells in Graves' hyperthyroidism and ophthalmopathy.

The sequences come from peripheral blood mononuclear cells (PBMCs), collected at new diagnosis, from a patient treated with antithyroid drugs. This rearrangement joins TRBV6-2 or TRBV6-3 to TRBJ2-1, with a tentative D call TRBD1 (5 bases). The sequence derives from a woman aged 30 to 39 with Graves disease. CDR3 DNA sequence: TGTGCCAGCAGTTCGACAGTTTTTTTGGGCAATGAGCAGTTCTTC. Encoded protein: CASSSTVFLGNEQFF.